The present entry profiles one T cell receptor beta chain with its context. This clonotype is categorized as medium-sized (0.01 to 0.1%). This clone's antigen is unknown. No much larger clone exists at a distance of one base, and base qualities are not known. The data derive from a study (dated by TCRdb to the early 2010s). The run used an Illumina Genome Analyzer IIx. Using fastp trimming at Q25 and MiXCR clonotype assembly, TCRdb reanalyzed the public sequencing data and kept in-frame beta chains. CDR3 protein sequences are deduplicated, and each keeps its most common genes and DNA. This sample lists about 16,000 distinct CDR3 sequences; about 30% were detected once. Around 16% of the sample belongs to the ten largest clones. The CDR3, from cysteine to phenylalanine, totals 13 residues. The sequence is cut down to CDR3 DNA, 39 bases in frame from base 1. The V and J ends are trimmed by 7 bases and 0 bases, leaving 6 bases between them. CDR1 and CDR2, per the germline V gene, are KGHSH and LQKENI.

Sequencing used blood. The chain is made from TRBV18 and TRBJ2-2; the D gene identity is not certain. This TCR was recovered from a human donor. The CDR3 region has the sequence CASYGANTGELFF. The DNA reads as follows: TGTGCCAGCTACGGCGCGAACACCGGGGAGCTGTTTTTT.